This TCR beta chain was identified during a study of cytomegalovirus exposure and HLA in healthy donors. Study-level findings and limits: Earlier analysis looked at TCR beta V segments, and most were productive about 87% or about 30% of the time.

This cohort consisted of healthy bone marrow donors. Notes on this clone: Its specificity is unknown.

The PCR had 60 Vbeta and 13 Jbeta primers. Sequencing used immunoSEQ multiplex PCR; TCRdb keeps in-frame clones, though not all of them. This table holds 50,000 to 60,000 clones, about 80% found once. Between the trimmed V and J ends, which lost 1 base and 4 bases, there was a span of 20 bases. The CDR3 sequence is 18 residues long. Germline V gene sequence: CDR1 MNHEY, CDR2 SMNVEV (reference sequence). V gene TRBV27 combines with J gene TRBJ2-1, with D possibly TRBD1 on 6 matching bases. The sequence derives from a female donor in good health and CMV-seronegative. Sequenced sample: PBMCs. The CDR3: CASSLLGQSLPPYNEQFF. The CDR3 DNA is TGTGCCAGCAGTTTATTAGGACAGTCCCTGCCTCCATACAATGAGCAGTTCTTC.